This TCR beta chain was sequenced in a study of cytomegalovirus exposure and HLA in healthy donors. Regarding the study as a whole: Later, an analysis showed that TCR beta chains associated with HLA were more clonally expanded than others that were equally common.

This clone occurred once. Its antigen is currently unknown. Primers for the PCR totalled 60 Vbeta and 13 Jbeta. Profiled with immunoSEQ multiplex PCR; TCRdb holds only in-frame clones, not every one. The sample contains under 200,000 clones, around 74% of which appear only once. The CDR3 has 15 residues. Germline V gives CDR1 SGHTA, CDR2 FQGNSA. V was shortened by 4 bases and J by 8 bases, with 17 bases between the two germline ends. This chain connects TRBV7-2 to TRBJ1-4; possible D gene TRBD1, 6 bases. Sequenced material: PBMCs. The sequence was obtained from a man between 18 and 35 years old in good health and CMV-seronegative. Here the CDR3 reads CASSSSGVGVEKLFF. The CDR3 bases are TGTGCCAGCAGCTCTTCAGGGGTGGGGGTGGAAAAACTGTTTTTT.